The rows below give T cell receptor beta chains drawn from one sample of a study of identical twins' blood T cells. A single record per CDR3 protein comes from TCRdb applying MiXCR to the 5' RACE reads. The sample has fewer than 450,000 distinct CDR3 sequences, over 25% seen once. Input material: PBMCs. The source is a woman aged 18-49 years in good health. Both conserved end residues are part of each CDR3. A D gene is named only where the DNA matches it firmly. Clone size is stated in some rows and not others, as once, few, many or a class when expanded.

clone size	D gene	J gene	V gene	CDR3 protein	CDR3 DNA
few	-	TRBJ1-5	TRBV6-5	CASRSGSQPQHF	TGTGCCAGCAGATCAGGGAGTCAGCCCCAGCATTTT
-	-	TRBJ2-1	TRBV10-3	CAISGVGTFNNEQFF	TGTGCCATCAGTGGAGTTGGAACTTTCAACAATGAGCAGTTCTTC
-	-	TRBJ2-7	TRBV28	CASGGLDPPFYEQYF	TGTGCCAGCGGGGGACTCGACCCACCCTTCTACGAGCAGTACTTC
many	-	TRBJ1-1	TRBV11-2	CASSFSGPEAFF	TGTGCCAGCAGCTTTTCGGGACCTGAAGCTTTCTTT
-	TRBD2	TRBJ2-7	TRBV20-1	CSAGSFRLAGGYEQYF	TGCAGTGCTGGAAGTTTTAGACTAGCGGGAGGGTACGAGCAGTACTTC
many	-	TRBJ1-2	TRBV4-3	CASSPSGVTANYGYTF	TGCGCCAGCAGCCCCTCTGGGGTGACAGCTAACTATGGCTACACCTTC
many	-	TRBJ2-2	TRBV7-2	CASSLDYLDTGELFF	TGTGCCAGCAGCTTAGACTACCTGGACACCGGGGAGCTGTTTTTT
few	TRBD2	TRBJ2-3	TRBV20-1	CSAKISSGGLATDTQYF	TGCAGTGCTAAAATTTCTAGCGGGGGGCTTGCCACAGATACGCAGTATTTT
few	TRBD1	TRBJ1-5	TRBV30	CAWSAGGSQPQHF	TGTGCCTGGAGTGCAGGGGGCAGTCAGCCCCAGCATTTT
once	-	TRBJ1-1	TRBV12-3/TRBV12-4	CASSLQSYTEAFF	TGTGCCAGCAGTCTTCAAAGTTACACTGAAGCTTTCTTT
-	-	TRBJ1-1	TRBV5-1	CASQVEAWTEAFF	TGCGCCAGCCAAGTTGAGGCTTGGACTGAAGCTTTCTTT
many	-	TRBJ2-1	TRBV12-3/TRBV12-4	CASSLYEQFF	TGTGCCAGCAGTTTGTATGAGCAGTTCTTC
-	-	TRBJ2-3	TRBV6-4	CASRQQGMNTDTQYF	TGTGCCAGCAGGCAACAGGGCATGAACACAGATACGCAGTATTTT
few	-	TRBJ2-2	TRBV27	CASSPWVGVNTGELFF	TGTGCCAGCAGTCCCTGGGTCGGTGTGAACACCGGGGAGCTGTTTTTT
-	TRBD2	TRBJ2-1	TRBV19	CASTPLAGTDNEQFF	TGTGCCAGTACTCCTCTAGCGGGGACCGACAATGAGCAGTTCTTC
-	-	TRBJ2-1	TRBV29-1	CSGLRGGTYNEQFF	TGCAGCGGCCTTAGGGGCGGAACCTACAATGAGCAGTTCTTC
-	TRBD2	TRBJ2-2	TRBV4-1	CASSQAQAGDTGELFF	TGCGCCAGCAGCCAAGCCCAAGCGGGGGACACCGGGGAGCTGTTTTTT
-	-	TRBJ1-5	TRBV28	CASSLSRRLNQPQHF	TGTGCCAGCAGTTTATCCAGGAGACTTAATCAGCCCCAGCATTTT
-	TRBD1	TRBJ2-1	TRBV29-1	CSVERQGAGINEQFF	TGCAGCGTTGAAAGACAGGGCGCGGGCATCAATGAGCAGTTCTTC
-	-	TRBJ2-7	TRBV28	CASSLITPGYEQYF	TGTGCCAGCAGTTTAATCACACCGGGCTACGAGCAGTACTTC
-	TRBD1	TRBJ2-7	TRBV27	CASSSGTGTGSYEQYF	TGTGCCAGCAGTTCGGGAACCGGGACAGGGTCATACGAGCAGTACTTC
few	TRBD2	TRBJ2-7	TRBV9	CASSVATGGYEQYF	TGTGCCAGCAGCGTAGCTACGGGAGGTTACGAGCAGTACTTC
-	-	TRBJ1-1	TRBV4-3	CASSQEALPGDYMNTEAFF	TGCGCCAGCAGCCAAGAAGCTTTGCCAGGGGATTACATGAACACTGAAGCTTTCTTT
-	TRBD2	TRBJ2-2	TRBV3-1	CASSQGSTSGAFTNTGELFF	TGTGCCAGCAGCCAAGGTTCGACTAGCGGGGCTTTTACGAACACCGGGGAGCTGTTTTTT
-	-	TRBJ1-2	TRBV20-1	CSARRRAGNYGYTF	TGCAGTGCTAGAAGGCGGGCTGGAAACTATGGCTACACCTTC
-	-	TRBJ1-2	TRBV7-6	CASSLPGNYGYTF	TGTGCCAGCAGCTTACCAGGGAACTATGGCTACACCTTC
-	-	TRBJ1-5	TRBV7-9	CASSLGQTSGNQPQHF	TGTGCCAGCAGCTTAGGCCAGACTAGCGGCAATCAGCCCCAGCATTTT
-	TRBD2	TRBJ2-1	TRBV11-2	CASSLQTSGEEQFF	TGTGCCAGCAGCTTACAGACTAGCGGGGAGGAGCAGTTCTTC
few	-	TRBJ1-1	TRBV20-1	CSAPRSPDRGAFF	TGCAGTGCTCCACGTAGTCCGGATAGGGGAGCTTTCTTT